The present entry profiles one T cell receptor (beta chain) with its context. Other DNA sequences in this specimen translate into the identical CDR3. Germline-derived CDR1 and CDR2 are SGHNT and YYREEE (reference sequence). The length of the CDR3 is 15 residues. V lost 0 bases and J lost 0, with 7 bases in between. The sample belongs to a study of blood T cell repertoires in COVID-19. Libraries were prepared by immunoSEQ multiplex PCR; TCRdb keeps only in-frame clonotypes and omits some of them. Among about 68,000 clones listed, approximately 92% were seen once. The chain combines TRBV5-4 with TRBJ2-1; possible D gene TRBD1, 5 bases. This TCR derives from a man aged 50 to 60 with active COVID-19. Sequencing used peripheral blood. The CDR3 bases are TGTGCCAGCAGCTTGGACAGGAGCTCCTACAATGAGCAGTTCTTC. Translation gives CASSLDRSSYNEQFF.